This entry is about one TCR beta chain. It was with 60 Vbeta and 13 Jbeta primers that the PCR ran. The table came from immunoSEQ multiplex PCR; TCRdb's copy has only in-frame clones and leaves some out. This table holds 60,000 to 70,000 clones, 71% found once. The V end was cut by 0 bases, the J end by 4 bases, with 16 bases between. There are 16 residues in the CDR3. The V gene's germline CDR1 is SGDLS and CDR2 YYNGEE. This entry belongs to a study of cytomegalovirus exposure and HLA in healthy donors. The receptor comes from a man aged 50 to 60 in good health and CMV-seropositive. Sequenced sample: PBMCs. The gene calls are TRBV9 and TRBJ2-5; TRBD1 is a possible D gene (6 bases). CDR3 region: CASSVVGPGALETQYF. Here the CDR3 DNA reads TGTGCCAGCAGCGTAGTGGGGCCAGGGGCTTTAGAGACCCAGTACTTC.